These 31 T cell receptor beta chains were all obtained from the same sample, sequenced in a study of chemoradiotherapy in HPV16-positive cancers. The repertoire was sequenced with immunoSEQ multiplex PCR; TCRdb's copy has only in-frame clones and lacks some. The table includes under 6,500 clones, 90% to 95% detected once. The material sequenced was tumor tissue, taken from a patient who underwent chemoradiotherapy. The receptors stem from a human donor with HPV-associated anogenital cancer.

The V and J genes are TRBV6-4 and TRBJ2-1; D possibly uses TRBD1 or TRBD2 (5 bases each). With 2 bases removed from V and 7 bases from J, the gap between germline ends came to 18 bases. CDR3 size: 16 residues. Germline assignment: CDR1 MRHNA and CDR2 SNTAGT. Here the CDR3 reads CASSDEVGTVTNEQFF. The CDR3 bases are TGTGCCAGCAGTGACGAGGTCGGGACCGTCACTAATGAGCAGTTCTTC.

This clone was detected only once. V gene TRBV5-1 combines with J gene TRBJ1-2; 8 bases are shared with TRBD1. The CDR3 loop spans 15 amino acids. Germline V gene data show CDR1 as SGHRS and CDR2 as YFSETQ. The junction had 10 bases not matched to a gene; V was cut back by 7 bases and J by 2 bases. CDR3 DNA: TGCGCCAGCGCTGCAGGGGGCGCGGGGAACTATGGCTACACCTTC. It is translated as CASAAGGAGNYGYTF.

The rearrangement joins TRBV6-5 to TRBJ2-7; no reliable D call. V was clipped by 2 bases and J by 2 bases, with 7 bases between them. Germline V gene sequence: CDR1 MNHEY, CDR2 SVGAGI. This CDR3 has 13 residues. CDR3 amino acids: CASSYALAYEQYF. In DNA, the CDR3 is TGTGCCAGCAGTTACGCCCTTGCCTACGAGCAGTACTTC.

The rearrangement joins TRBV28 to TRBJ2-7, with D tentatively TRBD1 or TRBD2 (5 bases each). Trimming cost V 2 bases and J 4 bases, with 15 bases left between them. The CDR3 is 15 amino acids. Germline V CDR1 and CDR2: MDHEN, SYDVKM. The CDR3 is CASSLAARGTYEQYF. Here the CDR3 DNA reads TGTGCCAGCAGTTTAGCGGCGAGGGGCACGTACGAGCAGTACTTC.

The CDR3 is CASSNGTSGPYEQYF. The CDR3 bases are TGTGCCAGCAGCAACGGGACTAGCGGACCGTACGAGCAGTACTTC. J is TRBJ2-7 and V is TRBV7-9, with TRBD2 matching over 11 bases. Germline-derived CDR1 and CDR2 are SEHNR and FQNEAQ (reference sequence). There are 15 residues in the CDR3. The trim removed 5 bases at V and 4 bases at J, leaving 7 bases unmatched.

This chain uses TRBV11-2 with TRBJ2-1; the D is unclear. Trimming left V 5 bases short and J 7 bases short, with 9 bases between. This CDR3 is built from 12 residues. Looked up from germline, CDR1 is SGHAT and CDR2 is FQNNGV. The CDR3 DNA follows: TGTGCCAGCAGCCCTATGGGGAATGAGCAGTTCTTC. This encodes CASSPMGNEQFF. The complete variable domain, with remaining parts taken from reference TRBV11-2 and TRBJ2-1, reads EAGVAQSPRYKIIEKRQSVAFWCNPISGHATLYWYQQILGQGPKLLIQFQNNGVVDDSQLPKDRFSAERLKGVDSTLKIQPAKLEDSAVYLCASSPMGNEQFFGPGTRLTVL.

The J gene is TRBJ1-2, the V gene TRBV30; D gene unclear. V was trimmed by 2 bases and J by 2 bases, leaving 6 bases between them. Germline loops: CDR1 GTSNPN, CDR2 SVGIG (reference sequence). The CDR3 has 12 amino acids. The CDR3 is CAWSNMNYGYTF. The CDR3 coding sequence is TGTGCCTGGAGTAATATGAACTATGGCTACACCTTC.

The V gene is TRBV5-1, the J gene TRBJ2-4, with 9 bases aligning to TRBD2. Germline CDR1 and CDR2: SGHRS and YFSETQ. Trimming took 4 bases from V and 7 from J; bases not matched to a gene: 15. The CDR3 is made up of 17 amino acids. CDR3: CASSAQSGRIELNIQYF. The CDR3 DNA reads TGCGCCAGCAGCGCCCAAAGCGGGAGGATTGAGCTGAACATTCAGTACTTC.

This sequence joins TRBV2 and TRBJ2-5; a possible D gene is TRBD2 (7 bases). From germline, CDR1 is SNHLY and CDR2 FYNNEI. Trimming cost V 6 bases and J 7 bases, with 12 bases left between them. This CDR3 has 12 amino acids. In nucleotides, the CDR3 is TGTGCCAGCAGACAGGGCGGGGGGACCCAGTACTTC. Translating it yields CASRQGGGTQYF.

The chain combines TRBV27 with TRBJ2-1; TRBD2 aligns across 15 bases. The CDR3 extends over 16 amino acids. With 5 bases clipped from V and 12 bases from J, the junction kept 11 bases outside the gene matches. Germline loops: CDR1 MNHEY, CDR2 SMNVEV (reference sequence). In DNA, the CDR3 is TGTGCCAGCAGTCCGTGGACTAGCGGGGGGGGATTGGGGCAGTTCTTC. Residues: CASSPWTSGGGLGQFF.

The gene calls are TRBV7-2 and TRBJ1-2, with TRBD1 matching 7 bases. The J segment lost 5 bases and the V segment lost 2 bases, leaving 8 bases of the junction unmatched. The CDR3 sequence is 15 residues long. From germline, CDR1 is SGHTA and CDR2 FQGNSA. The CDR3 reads CASSLNPPGGYGYTF. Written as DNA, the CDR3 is TGTGCCAGCAGCTTAAATCCCCCAGGGGGGTATGGCTACACCTTC.

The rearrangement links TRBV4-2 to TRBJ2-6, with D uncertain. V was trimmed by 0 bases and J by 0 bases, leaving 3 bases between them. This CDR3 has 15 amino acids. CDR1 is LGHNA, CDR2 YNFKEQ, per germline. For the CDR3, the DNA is TGTGCCAGCAGCCAAGATAACTCTGGGGCCAACGTCCTGACTTTC. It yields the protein CASSQDNSGANVLTF.

CDR3 coding DNA: TGTGCCAGCTCACCGGTGTCTGGACAGGGGGAAAGAGATACGCAGTATTTT. It encodes CASSPVSGQGERDTQYF. The chain has TRBV18 and TRBJ2-3; 10 nucleotides align to TRBD1. Germline assignment: CDR1 KGHSH and CDR2 LQKENI. This CDR3 spans 17 amino acids. After removal of 3 bases from V and 5 bases from J, the junction contained 11 bases not matched to a gene.

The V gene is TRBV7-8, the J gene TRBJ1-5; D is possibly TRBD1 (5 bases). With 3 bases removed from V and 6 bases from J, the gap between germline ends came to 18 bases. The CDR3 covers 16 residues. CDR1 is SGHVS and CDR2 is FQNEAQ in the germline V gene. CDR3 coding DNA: TGTGCCAGCAGCTTTGAGGTGGGGCAGGCTGGTCAGCCCCAGCATTTT. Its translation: CASSFEVGQAGQPQHF. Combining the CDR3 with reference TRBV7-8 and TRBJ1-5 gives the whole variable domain GAGVSQSPRYKVAKRGQDVALRCDPISGHVSLFWYQQALGQGPEFLTYFQNEAQLDKSGLPSDRFFAERPEGSVSTLKIQRTQQEDSAVYLCASSFEVGQAGQPQHFGDGTRLSIL.

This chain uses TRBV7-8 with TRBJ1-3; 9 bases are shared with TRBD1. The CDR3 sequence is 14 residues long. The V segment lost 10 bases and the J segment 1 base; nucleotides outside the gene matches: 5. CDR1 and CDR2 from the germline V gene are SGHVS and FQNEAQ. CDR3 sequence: CATGQGSSGNTIYF. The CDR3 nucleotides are TGTGCCACGGGACAGGGTAGTTCTGGAAACACCATATATTTT.

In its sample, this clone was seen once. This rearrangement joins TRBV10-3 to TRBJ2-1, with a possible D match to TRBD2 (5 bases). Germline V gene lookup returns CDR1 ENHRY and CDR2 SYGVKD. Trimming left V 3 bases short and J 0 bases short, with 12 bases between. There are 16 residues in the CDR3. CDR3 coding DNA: TGTGCCATCAGTGACCGTACTAGGAGCTCCTACAATGAGCAGTTCTTC. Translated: CAISDRTRSSYNEQFF.

The CDR3 sequence: CASSARSGTGDSPLHF. CDR3 in DNA: TGTGCCAGCAGCGCTAGAAGTGGGACAGGGGATTCACCCCTCCACTTT. This chain joins TRBV7-2 and TRBJ1-6; TRBD1 matches 10 bases. Germline values: CDR1 SGHTA, CDR2 FQGNSA. The CDR3 consists of 16 residues. With 5 bases clipped from V and 8 bases from J, the junction kept 9 bases outside the gene matches.

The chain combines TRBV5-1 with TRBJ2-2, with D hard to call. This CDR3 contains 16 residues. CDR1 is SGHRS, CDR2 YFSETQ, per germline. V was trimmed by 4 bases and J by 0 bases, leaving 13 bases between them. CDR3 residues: CASSPRVAPNTGELFF. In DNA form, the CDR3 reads TGCGCCAGCAGCCCTCGGGTGGCGCCGAACACCGGGGAGCTGTTTTTT.

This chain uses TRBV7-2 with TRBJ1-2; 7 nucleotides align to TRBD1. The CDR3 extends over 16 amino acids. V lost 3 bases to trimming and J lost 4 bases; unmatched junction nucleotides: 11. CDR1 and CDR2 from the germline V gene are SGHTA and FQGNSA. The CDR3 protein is CASSLGRGMDGYGYTF. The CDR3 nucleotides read TGTGCCAGCAGCTTGGGCAGGGGGATGGATGGCTATGGCTACACCTTC.

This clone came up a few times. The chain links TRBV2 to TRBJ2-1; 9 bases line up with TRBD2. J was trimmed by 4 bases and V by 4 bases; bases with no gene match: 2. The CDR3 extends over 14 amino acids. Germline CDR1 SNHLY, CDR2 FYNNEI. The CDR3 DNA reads TGTGCCAGCAGTGGGACTAGCGCGTACAATGAGCAGTTCTTC. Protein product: CASSGTSAYNEQFF.

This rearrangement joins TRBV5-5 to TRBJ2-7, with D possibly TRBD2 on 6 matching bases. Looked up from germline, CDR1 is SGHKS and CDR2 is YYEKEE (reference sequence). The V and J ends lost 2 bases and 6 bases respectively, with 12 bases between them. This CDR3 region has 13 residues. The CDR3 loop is CASSFPGRSEQYF. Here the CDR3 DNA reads TGTGCCAGCAGCTTTCCGGGGAGGAGCGAGCAGTACTTC.

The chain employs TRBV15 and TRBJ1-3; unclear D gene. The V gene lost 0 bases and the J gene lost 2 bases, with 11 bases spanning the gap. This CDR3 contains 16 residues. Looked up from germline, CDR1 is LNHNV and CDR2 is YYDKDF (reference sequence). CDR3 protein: CATSRERGITGNTIYF. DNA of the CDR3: TGTGCCACCAGCAGAGAACGAGGCATAACTGGAAACACCATATATTTT.

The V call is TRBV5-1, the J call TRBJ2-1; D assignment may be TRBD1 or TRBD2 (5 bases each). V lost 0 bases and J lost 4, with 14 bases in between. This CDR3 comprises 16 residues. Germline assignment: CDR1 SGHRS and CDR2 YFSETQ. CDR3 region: CASSLGSPGPYNEQFF. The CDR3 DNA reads TGCGCCAGCAGCTTGGGATCCCCGGGACCGTACAATGAGCAGTTCTTC. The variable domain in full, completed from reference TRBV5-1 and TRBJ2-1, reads KAGVTQTPRYLIKTRGQQVTLSCSPISGHRSVSWYQQTPGQGLQFLFEYFSETQRNKGNFPGRFSGRQFSNSRSEMNVSTLELGDSALYLCASSLGSPGPYNEQFFGPGTRLTVL.

This chain's CDR3 is CASSQQGGSTEAFF. In DNA form, the CDR3 reads TGCGCCAGCAGCCAGCAGGGCGGCAGCACTGAAGCTTTCTTT. The chain couples TRBV5-1 to TRBJ1-1, with D possibly being TRBD1 (5 bases). The CDR3 runs to 14 residues. Germline V lookup: CDR1 SGHRS, CDR2 YFSETQ. The V end was cut by 4 bases, the J end by 4 bases, with 14 bases between.

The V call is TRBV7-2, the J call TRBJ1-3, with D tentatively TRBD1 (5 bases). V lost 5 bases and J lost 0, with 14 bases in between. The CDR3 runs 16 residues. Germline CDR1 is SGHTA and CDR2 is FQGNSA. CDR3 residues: CASSLGTAVSGNTIYF. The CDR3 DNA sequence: TGTGCCAGCAGCCTAGGGACGGCAGTCTCTGGAAACACCATATATTTT.

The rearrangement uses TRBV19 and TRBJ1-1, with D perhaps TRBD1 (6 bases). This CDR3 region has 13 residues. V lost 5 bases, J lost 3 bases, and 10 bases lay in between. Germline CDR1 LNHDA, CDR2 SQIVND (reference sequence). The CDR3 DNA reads TGTGCCAGTAGTGATACAGGGTACACTGAAGCTTTCTTT. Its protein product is CASSDTGYTEAFF.

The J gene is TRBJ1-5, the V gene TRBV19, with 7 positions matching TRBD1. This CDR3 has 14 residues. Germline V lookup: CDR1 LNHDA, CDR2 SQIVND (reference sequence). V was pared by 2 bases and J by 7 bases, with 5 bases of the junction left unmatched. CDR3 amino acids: CASSITQGGQPQHF. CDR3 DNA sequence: TGTGCCAGTAGTATAACCCAGGGGGGACAGCCCCAGCATTTT.

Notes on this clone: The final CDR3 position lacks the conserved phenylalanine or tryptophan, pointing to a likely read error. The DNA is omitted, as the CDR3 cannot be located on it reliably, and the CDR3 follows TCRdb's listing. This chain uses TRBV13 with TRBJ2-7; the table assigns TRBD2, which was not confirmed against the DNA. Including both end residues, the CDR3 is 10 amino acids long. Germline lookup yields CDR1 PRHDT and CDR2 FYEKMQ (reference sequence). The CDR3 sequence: CASSSPPGGI.

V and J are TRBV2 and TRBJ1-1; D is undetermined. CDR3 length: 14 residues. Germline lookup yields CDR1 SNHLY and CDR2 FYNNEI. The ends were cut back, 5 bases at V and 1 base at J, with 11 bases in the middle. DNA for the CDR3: TGTGCCAGCAGTTCCTCGTGGGGGAACACTGAAGCTTTCTTT. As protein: CASSSSWGNTEAFF.

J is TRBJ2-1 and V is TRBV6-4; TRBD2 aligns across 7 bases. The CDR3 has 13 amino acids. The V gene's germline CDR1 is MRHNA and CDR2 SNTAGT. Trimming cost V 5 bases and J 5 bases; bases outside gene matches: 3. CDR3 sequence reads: CASSLAENNEQFF. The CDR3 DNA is TGTGCCAGCAGTCTAGCGGAGAACAATGAGCAGTTCTTC.

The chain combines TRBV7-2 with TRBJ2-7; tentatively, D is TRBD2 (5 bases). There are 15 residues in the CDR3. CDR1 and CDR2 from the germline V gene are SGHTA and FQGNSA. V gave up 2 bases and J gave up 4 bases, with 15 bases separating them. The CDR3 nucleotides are TGTGCCAGCAGCTTAAGCCCCGGCCCGGGGTACGAGCAGTACTTC. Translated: CASSLSPGPGYEQYF.